This record concerns one TCR beta chain sequence. Antigen specificity is unknown. With RNA at 10%, 30% or 50%, naive CD8 libraries came from about 20,000 to 1,000,000 sorted cells. Previously described methods and listed TCR primers produced bulk TCR libraries. MiXCR, applied by TCRdb to the PCR reads, yields one record per CDR3 protein. The sample lists approximately 500,000 distinct CDR3 sequences, about 25% occurring once. The sample comes from a study of molecular identifiers for immune sequencing clone quantification. Study results and caveats: For effector cells, clones above 20 RNA copies held over 99% of molecules; for naive cells, under 1%. Spiked TCR RNA from one Jurkat cell reportedly showed up when mixed among 850,000 to 1,000,000 naive cells.

The sequence derives from a human donor in good health. Some libraries in this study had Jurkat cell RNA spiked in. Source material: naive CD8+ T cells from blood, with Jurkat cell RNA spiked in. Subset defined: FACS-sorted CD8+CD4-CCR7+CD45RA+ naive T cells.

CDR3 in DNA: TGTGCCAGCCGGGGGACGAACACTGAAGCTTTCTTT. This sequence encodes CASRGTNTEAFF. The rearrangement joins TRBV19 to TRBJ1-1, with a tentative D call TRBD1 (5 bases). There are 12 residues in the CDR3. The germline V gene encodes CDR1 LNHDA and CDR2 SQIVND (reference sequence). V lost 9 bases to trimming and J lost 1 base, with 9 bases between them.